This TCR beta chain was sequenced during a study of beta chain features in type 1 diabetes. Study-wide points: The study left unresolved whether HLA type influences TCRB rearrangement.

It was via CD45RO/CCR7/CD25/CD127/CD95/CD27 that CD4+ naive, central memory, regulatory and stem cell-like memory cells were sorted. CDR3 size: 15 residues. With 3 bases removed from V and 5 bases from J, the gap between germline ends came to 20 bases. Germline CDR1 reads GTSNPN; CDR2 reads SVGIG (reference sequence). This clone was seen a few times. Its target is not known. Isolated RNA was reverse transcribed in full, so expressed TCRB transcripts were sequenced. Profiling relied on immunoSEQ multiplex PCR, and the TCRdb table lists in-frame clones only, not all of them. The sample contains 250,000 or so clones, around a quarter of which appear only once.

Sequences were obtained from central memory CD4+ T cells from blood. V and J are TRBV30 and TRBJ2-7; TRBD1 might be the D (5 bases). This receptor was taken from a man aged 25-45 years in good health. CDR3 bases: TGTGCCTGGAGACCCAGCAGGGTACTTTATCACGAGCAGTACTTC. It encodes CAWRPSRVLYHEQYF.